This TCR beta chain comes out of a study of cytomegalovirus exposure and HLA in healthy donors. Whole-study results and caveats: With high specificity and sensitivity, the classifier reportedly diagnosed cytomegalovirus status. TCR beta sequences numbering around 15,000 were associated with HLA alleles at 0.05 false discovery rate in a later analysis.

A remark on this clone: Its target is not known.

Trimming took off 1 base at V and 1 base at J, with 7 bases between the two ends. The CDR3 runs to 13 residues. The germline CDR1 and CDR2 sequences are SQVTM and ANQGSEA. The PCR ran on 60 Vbeta and 13 Jbeta primers. Clones were read by immunoSEQ multiplex PCR, and TCRdb kept only the in-frame ones, dropping some. Of over 150,000 clones listed, under 85% are singletons. This chain links TRBV29-1 with TRBJ1-1; no clear D. The material sequenced was PBMCs. This receptor was taken from a man between 18 and 29 years old in good health and CMV-seronegative. The CDR3 DNA reads as TGCAGCGTTGAAGCATGGCAGAACACTGAAGCTTTCTTT. It translates to CSVEAWQNTEAFF.